This T cell receptor beta chain was identified during a study of blood T cell repertoires in COVID-19. Germline assignment: CDR1 LNHDA and CDR2 SQIVND (reference sequence). This CDR3 has 15 amino acids. Between the trimmed V and J ends, which lost 4 bases and 6 bases, there was a span of 18 bases. Only in-frame clones appear in the TCRdb table, and some are missing; sequencing was by immunoSEQ multiplex PCR. The data show roughly 130,000 clones, over 75% seen once. The TCR comes from a woman between 55 and 75 years old with acute or convalescent COVID-19. The chain is built from TRBV19 and TRBJ1-2; possibly TRBD1 for D (6 bases). The sequenced material came from peripheral blood. In DNA, the CDR3 is TGTGCCAGTAGTACGGGGTTGGGACAATCTCATGGCTACACCTTC. This codes for CASSTGLGQSHGYTF.